This is a list of T cell receptor beta chains from one sample in a study of blood T cell repertoires in COVID-19. TCRdb keeps only in-frame clones here, not all; method: immunoSEQ multiplex PCR. The sample holds around 200,000 clones; more than 80% are singletons and the top ten take about 9.4%. The sequenced material came from peripheral blood. The receptor set was obtained from an elderly woman with acute or convalescent COVID-19. CDR3s include the opening cysteine and the closing phenylalanine or tryptophan. The D gene is left open where the match is weak. The size field is filled for only some rows; it gives once, few, many or a size class.

d_gene	v_gene	abundance	j_gene	CDR3nt	CDR3aa
TRBD1	TRBV30	NA	TRBJ1-6	TGTGCCTGGAGAACCGGGACAGGGGGCTCACCCCTCCACTTT	CAWRTGTGGSPLHF
TRBD2	TRBV2	NA	TRBJ2-7	TGTGCCAGCAGGGACCCCCGGGCGGGGGTCCCCTACGAGCAGTACTTC	CASRDPRAGVPYEQYF
NA	TRBV5-4	NA	TRBJ1-4	TGTGCCAGCAGTTTGCCCGGGGTAACTAATGAAAAACTGTTTTTT	CASSLPGVTNEKLFF
NA	TRBV20-1	NA	TRBJ1-5	TGCAGTGCTAGAGATAGTCAGCCCCAGCATTTT	CSARDSQPQHF
TRBD1	TRBV6-5	few	TRBJ1-2	TGTGCCAGCAGTTCACCGGGACAGGGTTTCTATGGCTACACCTTC	CASSSPGQGFYGYTF
NA	TRBV12-3/TRBV12-4	once	TRBJ2-1	TGTGCCAGCAGTTCCACCAAACTTGGGCAGTTCTTC	CASSSTKLGQFF
TRBD2	TRBV7-3	few	TRBJ2-7	TGTGCCAGCAGCCAGATTGGGACTAGCGGGAGTGTCTACTTC	CASSQIGTSGSVYF
NA	TRBV6-6	NA	TRBJ2-7	TGTGCCAGCAGTTACGCCCTCTTAACGGGCGAGCAGTACTTC	CASSYALLTGEQYF
NA	TRBV21-1	NA	TRBJ2-7	TGTGCCAGCAGCAAAGTATCGGAACTAGCGGGAGAGATCAGGTCCTACGAGCAGTACTTC	CASSKVSELAGEIRSYEQYF
NA	TRBV11-2	NA	TRBJ1-3	TGTGCCAGCAGCTTAGACCCCACAGGGTCCGGAAACACCATATATTTT	CASSLDPTGSGNTIYF
TRBD1	TRBV7-8	few	TRBJ2-2	TGTGCCAGCAGCCCCACCGGGACAGGGGCTGGAACCGGGGAGCTGTTTTTT	CASSPTGTGAGTGELFF
TRBD1	TRBV3-1/TRBV3-2	NA	TRBJ2-4	TGTGCCAGCAGCCAACCCGGGCCAGGGGGTCGTAACATTCAGTACTTC	CASSQPGPGGRNIQYF
NA	TRBV7-2	NA	TRBJ2-1	TGTGCCAGCAGCTTACTAGGGGTCTTCTCCAATGAGCAGTTCTTC	CASSLLGVFSNEQFF